Each of the 4 T cell receptor beta chains below was sequenced from the same sample in a study of Ad26.COV2.S vaccination and SARS-CoV-2 variants. Treatment in this sample: about 20 received Ad26.COV2.S at low or high dose, single or two shots; roughly 5 received placebo; per-sample allocation not given. Material that was analyzed had been drawn on day 63 after the first vaccine or placebo injection. Assay: immunoSEQ multiplex PCR; the TCRdb copy retains only in-frame clones and omits some. The table records more than 400,000 clones, 80% to 95% of them present only once. The source material was peripheral blood, sampled in a trial of Ad26.COV2.S vaccine versus placebo. Source of these receptors: a person between 18 and 60 years old who received the Ad26.COV2.S COVID-19 vaccine or a placebo.

Regarding this clone: The sample contains more than one DNA sequence encoding this CDR3. This chain joins TRBV28 and TRBJ2-7; D tentatively fits TRBD1 or TRBD2 (5 bases each). CDR3 length equals 14 residues. In germline, CDR1 is MDHEN, CDR2 SYDVKM. Trimming stripped 3 bases from V and 0 bases from J, with 9 bases between. CDR3 nucleotides: TGTGCCAGCAGTTTGTCAGGGAGCTCCTACGAGCAGTACTTC. Encoded protein: CASSLSGSSYEQYF.

V and J are TRBV15 and TRBJ2-1, with 8 nucleotides matching TRBD2. V trimming: 1 base; J trimming: 7 bases; junction bases outside the gene matches: 9. The CDR3 spans 16 residues. Germline V gives CDR1 LNHNV, CDR2 YYDKDF (reference sequence). The CDR3 DNA reads TGTGCCACCAGCAGAGGGGTAAGGACTAGCTTGAATGAGCAGTTCTTC. It codes for CATSRGVRTSLNEQFF.

The chain recombines TRBV11-2 with TRBJ2-7; D possibly corresponds to TRBD2 (7 bases). The CDR3 covers 15 residues. The germline V gene has CDR1 SGHAT and CDR2 FQNNGV. With 0 bases removed from V and 7 bases from J, the gap between germline ends came to 16 bases. This CDR3 is CASSLDRTAGKEQYF. The CDR3 DNA reads TGTGCCAGCAGCTTAGATAGGACAGCGGGAAAAGAGCAGTACTTC. The whole variable domain, filled in from reference TRBV11-2 and TRBJ2-7, reads EAGVAQSPRYKIIEKRQSVAFWCNPISGHATLYWYQQILGQGPKLLIQFQNNGVVDDSQLPKDRFSAERLKGVDSTLKIQPAKLEDSAVYLCASSLDRTAGKEQYFGPGTRLTVT.

The CDR3 DNA follows: TGTGCCAGCCTCCCTGGGTCGGGGATAGGGGAGCTGTTTTTT. Translation: CASLPGSGIGELFF. This chain connects TRBV7-9 to TRBJ2-2; tentative D call: TRBD2 (5 bases). Per germline, CDR1 SEHNR and CDR2 FQNEAQ (reference sequence). The CDR3 runs 14 residues. The germline V and J ends were trimmed by 8 bases and 8 bases, with 18 bases remaining between them.